This T cell receptor (beta chain) comes out of a study of Graves' ophthalmopathy and Graves' hyperthyroidism. Study-wide context: Peripheral blood samples were taken at initial diagnosis, before any treatment.

Study-level results: Most expanded clonotypes in thyroid above 0.001 frequency also showed up in blood.

Amplifying from RNA transcripts, the study obtained TCR beta CDR3 regions. A first-round RT-PCR used HTBI primers, followed by a second-round multiplex PCR. TCRdb re-called the multiplex PCR reads with MiXCR, one entry per CDR3 protein. The table records hundreds of thousands of distinct CDR3 sequences, 20% to 25% of them present only once. Germline CDR1 MNHEY, CDR2 SVGAGI. V was cut by 0 bases and J by 0 bases, with 8 bases left in between. The CDR3 loop spans 16 amino acids. This clonotype was seen at least ten times. What it recognizes is unknown. The sequencing sample was made of peripheral blood. The chain has TRBV6-5 and TRBJ2-2; D unclear. This receptor was taken from a woman aged 18 to 35 with stable Graves' hyperthyroidism. Some clones in this sample may be carry-over from other donors' samples. The chain's CDR3 is CASSYSASPNTGELFF. In DNA form, the CDR3 reads TGTGCCAGCAGTTACTCGGCCAGCCCGAACACCGGGGAGCTGTTTTTT.